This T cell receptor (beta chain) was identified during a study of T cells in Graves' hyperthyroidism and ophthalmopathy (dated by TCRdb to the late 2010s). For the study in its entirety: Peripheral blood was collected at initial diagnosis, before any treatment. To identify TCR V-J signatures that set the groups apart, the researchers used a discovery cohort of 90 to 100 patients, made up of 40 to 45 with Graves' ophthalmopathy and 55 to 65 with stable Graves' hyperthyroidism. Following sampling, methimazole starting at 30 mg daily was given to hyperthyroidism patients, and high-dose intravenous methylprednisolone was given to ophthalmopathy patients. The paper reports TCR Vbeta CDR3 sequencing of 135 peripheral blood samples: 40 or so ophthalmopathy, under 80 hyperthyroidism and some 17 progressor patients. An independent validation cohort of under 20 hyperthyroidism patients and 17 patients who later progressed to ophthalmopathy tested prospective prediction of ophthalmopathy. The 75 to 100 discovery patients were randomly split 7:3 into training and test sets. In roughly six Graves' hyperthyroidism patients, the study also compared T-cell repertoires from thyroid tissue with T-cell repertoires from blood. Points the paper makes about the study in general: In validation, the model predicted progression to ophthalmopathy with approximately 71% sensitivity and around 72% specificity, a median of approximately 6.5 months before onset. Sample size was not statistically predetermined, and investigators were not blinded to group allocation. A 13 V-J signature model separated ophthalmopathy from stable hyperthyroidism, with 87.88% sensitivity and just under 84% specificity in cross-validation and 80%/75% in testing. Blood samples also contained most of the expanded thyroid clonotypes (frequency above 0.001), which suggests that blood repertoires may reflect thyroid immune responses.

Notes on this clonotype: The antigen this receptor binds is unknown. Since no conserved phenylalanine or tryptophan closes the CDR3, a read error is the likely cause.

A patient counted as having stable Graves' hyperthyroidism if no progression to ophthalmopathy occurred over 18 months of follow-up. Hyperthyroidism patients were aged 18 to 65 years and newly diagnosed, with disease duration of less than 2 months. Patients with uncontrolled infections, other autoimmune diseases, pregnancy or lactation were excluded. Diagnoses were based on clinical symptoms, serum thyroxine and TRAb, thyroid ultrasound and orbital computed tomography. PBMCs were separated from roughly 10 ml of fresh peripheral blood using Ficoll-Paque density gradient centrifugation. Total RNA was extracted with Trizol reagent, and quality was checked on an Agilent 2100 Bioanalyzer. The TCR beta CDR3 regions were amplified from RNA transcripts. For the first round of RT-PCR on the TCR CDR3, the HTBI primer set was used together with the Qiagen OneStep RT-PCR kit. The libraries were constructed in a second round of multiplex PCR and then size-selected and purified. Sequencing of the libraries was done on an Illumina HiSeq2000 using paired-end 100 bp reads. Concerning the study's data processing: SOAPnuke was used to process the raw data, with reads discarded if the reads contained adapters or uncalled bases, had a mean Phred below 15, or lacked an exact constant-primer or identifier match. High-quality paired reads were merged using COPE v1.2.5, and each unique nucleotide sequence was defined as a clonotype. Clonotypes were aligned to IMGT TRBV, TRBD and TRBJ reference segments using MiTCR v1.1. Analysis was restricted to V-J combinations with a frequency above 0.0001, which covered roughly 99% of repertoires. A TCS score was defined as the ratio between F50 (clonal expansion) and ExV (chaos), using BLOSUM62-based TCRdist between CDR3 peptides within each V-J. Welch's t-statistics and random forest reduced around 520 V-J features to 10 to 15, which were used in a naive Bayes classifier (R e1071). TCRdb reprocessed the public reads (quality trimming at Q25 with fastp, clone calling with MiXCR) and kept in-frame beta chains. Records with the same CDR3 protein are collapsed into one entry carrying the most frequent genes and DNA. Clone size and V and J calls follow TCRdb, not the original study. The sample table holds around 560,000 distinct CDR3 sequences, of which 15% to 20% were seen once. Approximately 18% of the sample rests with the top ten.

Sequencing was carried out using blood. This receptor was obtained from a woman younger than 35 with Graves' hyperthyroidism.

The CDR3 reads as follows: CATDRPGNTDAFL. The DNA sequence is given as TGTGCCACCGATCGGCCAGGGAACACTGACGCTTTCCTT. The rearrangement joined TRBV12-3 or TRBV12-4 to TRBJ1-1; perhaps TRBD1 is the D gene, with 5 bases matching. 13 amino acids form the CDR3, both terminal residues included. This entry keeps only the CDR3 DNA: 39 bases, framed from base 1.